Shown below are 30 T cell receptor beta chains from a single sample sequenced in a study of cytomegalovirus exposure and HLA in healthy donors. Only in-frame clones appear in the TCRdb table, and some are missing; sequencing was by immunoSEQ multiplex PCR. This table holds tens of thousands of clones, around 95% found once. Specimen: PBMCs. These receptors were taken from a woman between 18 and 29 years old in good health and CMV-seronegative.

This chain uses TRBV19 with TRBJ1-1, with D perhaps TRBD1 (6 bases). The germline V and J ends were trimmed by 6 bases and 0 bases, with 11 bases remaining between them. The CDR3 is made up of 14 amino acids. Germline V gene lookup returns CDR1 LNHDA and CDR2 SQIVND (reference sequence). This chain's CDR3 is CASSPGHLNTEAFF. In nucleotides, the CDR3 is TGTGCCAGTAGCCCGGGACACTTGAACACTGAAGCTTTCTTT.

The CDR3 DNA reads TGCGCCAGCAGCCCTGGGGGGGGACCCTACAATGAGCAGTTCTTC. Its translation is CASSPGGGPYNEQFF. This chain uses TRBV4-1 with TRBJ2-1; 7 nucleotides align to TRBD2. The CDR3 runs 15 residues. Germline V gene sequence: CDR1 MGHRA, CDR2 YSYEKL. The J segment lost 2 bases and the V segment lost 4 bases, leaving 5 bases of the junction unmatched.

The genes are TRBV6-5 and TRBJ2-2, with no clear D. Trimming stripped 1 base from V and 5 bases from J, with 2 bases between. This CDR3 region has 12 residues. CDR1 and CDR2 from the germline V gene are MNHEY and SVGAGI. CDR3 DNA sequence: TGTGCCAGCAGTTACTTAACCGGGGAGCTGTTTTTT. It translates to CASSYLTGELFF.

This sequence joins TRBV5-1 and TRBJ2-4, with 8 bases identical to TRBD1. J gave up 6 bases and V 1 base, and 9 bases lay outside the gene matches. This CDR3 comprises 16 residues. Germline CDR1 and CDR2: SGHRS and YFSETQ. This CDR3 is CASSLSPQGVGNIQYF. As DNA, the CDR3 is TGCGCCAGCAGCTTGTCTCCACAGGGGGTAGGAAACATTCAGTACTTC.

The CDR3 sequence: CATSREPVDTQYF. CDR3 DNA sequence: TGTGCCACCAGCAGGGAGCCTGTAGATACGCAGTATTTT. The chain is built from TRBV15 and TRBJ2-3, with D uncertain. The germline CDR1 and CDR2 sequences are LNHNV and YYDKDF (reference sequence). The V end was cut by 3 bases, the J end by 5 bases, with 9 bases between. The CDR3 runs 13 residues. The whole variable domain, remainder taken from reference TRBV15 and TRBJ2-3, is DAMVIQNPRYQVTQFGKPVTLSCSQTLNHNVMYWYQQKSSQAPKLLFHYYDKDFNNEADTPDNFQSRRPNTSFCFLDIRSPGLGDTAMYLCATSREPVDTQYFGPGTRLTVL.

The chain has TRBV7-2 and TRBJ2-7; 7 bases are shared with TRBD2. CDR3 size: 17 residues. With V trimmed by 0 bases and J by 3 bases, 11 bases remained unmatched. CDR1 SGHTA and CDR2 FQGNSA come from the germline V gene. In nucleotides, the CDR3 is TGTGCCAGCAGCTTAGCGCGGGCGGGAGCCGAACTCTACGAGCAGTACTTC. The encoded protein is CASSLARAGAELYEQYF.

The CDR3 DNA follows: TGTGCCAGCAGTCCGGGACAGTATTCTAACTATGGCTACACCTTC. Translated, it gives CASSPGQYSNYGYTF. V and J are TRBV28 and TRBJ1-2; 7 nucleotides match TRBD1. From germline, CDR1 is MDHEN and CDR2 SYDVKM. CDR3 size: 15 residues. J lost 0 bases, V lost 5 bases, and 6 bases had no gene match.

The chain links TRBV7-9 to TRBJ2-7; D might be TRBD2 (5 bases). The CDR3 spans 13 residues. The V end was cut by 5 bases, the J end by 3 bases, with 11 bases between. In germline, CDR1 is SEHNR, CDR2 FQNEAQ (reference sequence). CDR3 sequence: CASSHAGNYEQYF. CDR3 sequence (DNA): TGTGCCAGCAGCCATGCGGGCAACTACGAGCAGTACTTC.

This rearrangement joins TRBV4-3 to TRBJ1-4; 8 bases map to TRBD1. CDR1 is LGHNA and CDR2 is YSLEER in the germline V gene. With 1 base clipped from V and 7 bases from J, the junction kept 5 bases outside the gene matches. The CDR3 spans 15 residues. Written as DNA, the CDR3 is TGCGCCAGCAGCCAAGGTCAACAGGGGGGTGAAAAACTGTTTTTT. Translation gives CASSQGQQGGEKLFF.

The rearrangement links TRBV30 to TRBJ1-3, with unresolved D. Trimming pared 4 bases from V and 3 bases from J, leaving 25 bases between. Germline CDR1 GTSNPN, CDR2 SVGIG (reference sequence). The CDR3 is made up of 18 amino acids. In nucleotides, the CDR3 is TGTGCCTGGACGGGAGGGTCGGGTGACTCGACTGGTGGAAACACCATATATTTT. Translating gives CAWTGGSGDSTGGNTIYF.

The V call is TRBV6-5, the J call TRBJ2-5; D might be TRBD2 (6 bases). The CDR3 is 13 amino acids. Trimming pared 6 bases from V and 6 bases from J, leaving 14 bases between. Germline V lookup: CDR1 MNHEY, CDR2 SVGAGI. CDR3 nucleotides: TGTGCCAGCAGCTATGGGGAGGAGAAGACCCAGTACTTC. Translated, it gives CASSYGEEKTQYF.

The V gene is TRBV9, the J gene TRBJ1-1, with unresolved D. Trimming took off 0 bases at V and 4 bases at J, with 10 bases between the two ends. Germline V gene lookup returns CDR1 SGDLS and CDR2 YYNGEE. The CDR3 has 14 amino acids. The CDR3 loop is CASSVASRSTEAFF. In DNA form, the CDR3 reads TGTGCCAGCAGCGTAGCCTCTAGGAGCACTGAAGCTTTCTTT.

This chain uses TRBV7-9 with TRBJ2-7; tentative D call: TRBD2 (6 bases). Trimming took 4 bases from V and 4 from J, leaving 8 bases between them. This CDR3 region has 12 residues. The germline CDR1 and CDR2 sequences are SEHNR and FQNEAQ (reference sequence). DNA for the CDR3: TGTGCCAGCAGCTCACGGGGGTACGAGCAGTACTTC. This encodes CASSSRGYEQYF.

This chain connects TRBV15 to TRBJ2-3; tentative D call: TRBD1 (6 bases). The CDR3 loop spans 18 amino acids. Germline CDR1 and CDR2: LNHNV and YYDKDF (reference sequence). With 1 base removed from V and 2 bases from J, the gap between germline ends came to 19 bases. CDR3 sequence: CATSRARGRSNPTDTQYF. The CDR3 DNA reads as TGTGCCACCAGCAGAGCGAGGGGGAGAAGCAATCCCACAGATACGCAGTATTTT.

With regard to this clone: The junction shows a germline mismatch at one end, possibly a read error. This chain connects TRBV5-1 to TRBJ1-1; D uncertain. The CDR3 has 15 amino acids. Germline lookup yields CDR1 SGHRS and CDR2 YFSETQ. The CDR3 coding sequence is TGCGCCAGCACCTTGTCGGGAGGGATGAACACTGAAGCTTTCTTT. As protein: CASTLSGGMNTEAFF. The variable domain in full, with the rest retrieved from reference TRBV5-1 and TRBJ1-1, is KAGVTQTPRYLIKTRGQQVTLSCSPISGHRSVSWYQQTPGQGLQFLFEYFSETQRNKGNFPGRFSGRQFSNSRSEMNVSTLELGDSALYLCASTLSGGMNTEAFFGQGTRLTVV.

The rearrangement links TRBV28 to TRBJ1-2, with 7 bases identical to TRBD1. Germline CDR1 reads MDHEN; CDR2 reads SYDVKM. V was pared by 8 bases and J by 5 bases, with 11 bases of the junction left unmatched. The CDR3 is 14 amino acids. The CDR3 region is CASRTGSPSYGYTF. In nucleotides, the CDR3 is TGTGCCAGCCGGACAGGCAGCCCGAGTTATGGCTACACCTTC.

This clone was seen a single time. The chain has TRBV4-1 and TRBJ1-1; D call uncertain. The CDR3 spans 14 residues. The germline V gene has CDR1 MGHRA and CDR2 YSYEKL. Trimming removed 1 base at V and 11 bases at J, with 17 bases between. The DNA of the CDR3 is TGCGCCAGCAGCCAAGGCCCCCTAGGTAGAGAGGCTTTCTTT. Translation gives CASSQGPLGREAFF.

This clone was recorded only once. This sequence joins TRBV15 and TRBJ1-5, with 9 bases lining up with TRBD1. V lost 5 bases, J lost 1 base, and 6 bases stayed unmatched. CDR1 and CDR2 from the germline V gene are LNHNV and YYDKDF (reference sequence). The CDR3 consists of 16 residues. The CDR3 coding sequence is TGTGCCACCAGCCGATCGGGGACAGGGAGCAATCAGCCCCAGCATTTT. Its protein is CATSRSGTGSNQPQHF.

The CDR3 DNA sequence: TGTGCCAGCCACGGGGAGGGCAATCAGCCCCAGCATTTT. This sequence encodes CASHGEGNQPQHF. The chain carries TRBV2 and TRBJ1-5; D gene ambiguous. V was trimmed by 8 bases and J by 2 bases, leaving 10 bases between them. CDR1 is SNHLY, CDR2 FYNNEI, per germline. The CDR3 totals 13 residues.

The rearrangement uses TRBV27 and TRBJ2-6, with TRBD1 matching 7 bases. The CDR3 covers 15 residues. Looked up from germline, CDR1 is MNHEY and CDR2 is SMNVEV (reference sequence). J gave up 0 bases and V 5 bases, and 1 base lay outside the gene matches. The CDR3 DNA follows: TGTGCCAGCAGTACAGGGGTCTCTGGGGCCAACGTCCTGACTTTC. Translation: CASSTGVSGANVLTF.

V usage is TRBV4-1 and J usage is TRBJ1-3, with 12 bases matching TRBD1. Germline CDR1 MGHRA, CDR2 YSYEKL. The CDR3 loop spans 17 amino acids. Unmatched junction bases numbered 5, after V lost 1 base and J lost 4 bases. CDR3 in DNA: TGCGCCAGCAGCCAAGGGGGACAGGGGGCATTCGGAAACACCATATATTTT. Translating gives CASSQGGQGAFGNTIYF.

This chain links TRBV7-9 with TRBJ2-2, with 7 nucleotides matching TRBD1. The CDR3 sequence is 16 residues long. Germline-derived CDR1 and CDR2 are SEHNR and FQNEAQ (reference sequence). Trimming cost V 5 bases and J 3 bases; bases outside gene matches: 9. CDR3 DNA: TGTGCCAGCAGCACAAGGGACAGAAGTTACACCGGGGAGCTGTTTTTT. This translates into CASSTRDRSYTGELFF.

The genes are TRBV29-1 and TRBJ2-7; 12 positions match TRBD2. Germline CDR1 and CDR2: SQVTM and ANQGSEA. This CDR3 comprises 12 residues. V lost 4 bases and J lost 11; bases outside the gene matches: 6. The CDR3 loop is CSVGTSGALEYF. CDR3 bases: TGCAGCGTTGGGACTAGCGGGGCCTTGGAGTACTTC.

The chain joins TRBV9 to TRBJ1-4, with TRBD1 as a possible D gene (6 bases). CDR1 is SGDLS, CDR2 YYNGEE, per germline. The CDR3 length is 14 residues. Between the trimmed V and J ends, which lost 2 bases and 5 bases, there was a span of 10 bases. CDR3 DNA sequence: TGTGCCAGCAGCGTGGGGGGGGGCAATGAAAAACTGTTTTTT. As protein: CASSVGGGNEKLFF.

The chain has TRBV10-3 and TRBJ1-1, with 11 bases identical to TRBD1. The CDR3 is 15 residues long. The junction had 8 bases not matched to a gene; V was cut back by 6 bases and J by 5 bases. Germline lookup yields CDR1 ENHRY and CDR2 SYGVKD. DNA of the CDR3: TGTGCCATCAGGGCCGGACAGGGGGCGAATACTGAAGCTTTCTTT. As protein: CAIRAGQGANTEAFF.

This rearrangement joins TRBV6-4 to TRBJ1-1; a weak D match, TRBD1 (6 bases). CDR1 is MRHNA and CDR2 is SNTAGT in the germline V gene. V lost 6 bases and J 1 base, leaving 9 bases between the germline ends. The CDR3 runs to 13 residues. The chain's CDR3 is CASRADRNTEAFF. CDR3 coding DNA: TGTGCCAGCAGGGCGGACAGGAACACTGAAGCTTTCTTT.

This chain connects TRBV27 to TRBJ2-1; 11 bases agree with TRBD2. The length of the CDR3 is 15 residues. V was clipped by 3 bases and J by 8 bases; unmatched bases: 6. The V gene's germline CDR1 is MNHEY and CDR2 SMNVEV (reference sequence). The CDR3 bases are TGTGCCAGCAGTTTGGTGACTAGCGGGAACGATGAGCAGTTCTTC. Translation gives CASSLVTSGNDEQFF.

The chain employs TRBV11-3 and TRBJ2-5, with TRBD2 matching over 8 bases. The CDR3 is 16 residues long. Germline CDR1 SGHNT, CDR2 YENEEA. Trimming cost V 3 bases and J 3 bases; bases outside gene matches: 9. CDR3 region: CASSLGGLDRKETQYF. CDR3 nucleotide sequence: TGTGCCAGCAGCTTGGGGGGACTAGACAGAAAAGAGACCCAGTACTTC.

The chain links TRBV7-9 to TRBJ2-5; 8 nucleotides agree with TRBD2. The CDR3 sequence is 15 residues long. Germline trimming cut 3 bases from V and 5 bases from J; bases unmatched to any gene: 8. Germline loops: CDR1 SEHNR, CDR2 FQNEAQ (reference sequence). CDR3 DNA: TGTGCCAGCAGCTTGACCGGGACTAGTGGCGAGACCCAGTACTTC. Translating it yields CASSLTGTSGETQYF.

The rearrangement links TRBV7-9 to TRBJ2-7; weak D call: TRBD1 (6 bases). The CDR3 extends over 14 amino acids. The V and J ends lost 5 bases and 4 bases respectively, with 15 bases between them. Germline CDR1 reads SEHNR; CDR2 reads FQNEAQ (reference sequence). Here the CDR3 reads CASSQRTAAYEQYF. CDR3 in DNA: TGTGCCAGCAGCCAGAGGACAGCGGCGTACGAGCAGTACTTC.